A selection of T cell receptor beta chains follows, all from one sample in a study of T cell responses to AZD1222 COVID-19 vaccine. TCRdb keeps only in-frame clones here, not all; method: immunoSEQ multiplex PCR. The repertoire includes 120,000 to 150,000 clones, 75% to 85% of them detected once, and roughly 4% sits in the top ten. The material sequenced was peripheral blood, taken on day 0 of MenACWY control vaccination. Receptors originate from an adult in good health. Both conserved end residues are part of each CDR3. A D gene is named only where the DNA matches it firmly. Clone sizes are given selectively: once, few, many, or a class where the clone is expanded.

CDR3 DNA: TGTGCCAGCAGCCAATCATCCGGGGAGCTGTTTTTT
CDR3 protein: CASSQSSGELFF
D gene: .
J gene: TRBJ2-2
V gene: TRBV3-1/TRBV3-2
clone size: .

CDR3 DNA: TGTGCCTGGAGTTCAGGGGTGATTCAGCCCCAGCATTTT
CDR3 protein: CAWSSGVIQPQHF
D gene: .
J gene: TRBJ1-5
V gene: TRBV30
clone size: .

CDR3 DNA: TGTGCCAGCAGTCTTCTCGACAGGGAGAACACTGAAGCTTTCTTT
CDR3 protein: CASSLLDRENTEAFF
D gene: TRBD1
J gene: TRBJ1-1
V gene: TRBV6-5
clone size: .

CDR3 DNA: TGTGCCACCAGCAGAAGAGCCGGGCCGGGGAGTTCACCCCTCCACTTT
CDR3 protein: CATSRRAGPGSSPLHF
D gene: .
J gene: TRBJ1-6
V gene: TRBV15
clone size: once

CDR3 DNA: TGTGCCAGCAGTGAAGGGCGGGGGGGTCACACAGATACGCAGTATTTT
CDR3 protein: CASSEGRGGHTDTQYF
D gene: TRBD2
J gene: TRBJ2-3
V gene: TRBV6-4
clone size: .

CDR3 DNA: TGTGCCAGCAGCCAGGGGGGTGGAAACACCATATATTTT
CDR3 protein: CASSQGGGNTIYF
D gene: TRBD1
J gene: TRBJ1-3
V gene: TRBV7-2
clone size: few

CDR3 DNA: TGTGCCAGCAGTTATATGAAGGTTAGTAGCAATCAGCCCCAGCATTTT
CDR3 protein: CASSYMKVSSNQPQHF
D gene: .
J gene: TRBJ1-5
V gene: TRBV6-6
clone size: .

CDR3 DNA: TGTGCCAGCAGTTTGGGGGTCGGGGAGCTGTTTTTT
CDR3 protein: CASSLGVGELFF
D gene: .
J gene: TRBJ2-2
V gene: TRBV28
clone size: .

CDR3 DNA: TGTGCCAGCAGCTTCAGGGAGCCTTACGAGCAGTACTTC
CDR3 protein: CASSFREPYEQYF
D gene: .
J gene: TRBJ2-7
V gene: TRBV7-9
clone size: .

CDR3 DNA: TGTGCCACCAGTGATTTTACAGGAAGGGCCGGCGAGACCCAGTACTTC
CDR3 protein: CATSDFTGRAGETQYF
D gene: .
J gene: TRBJ2-5
V gene: TRBV24-1
clone size: .

CDR3 DNA: TGTGCCAGCAGTCCCTCCGGGCAGGGACTGGGTGGCTACACCTTC
CDR3 protein: CASSPSGQGLGGYTF
D gene: .
J gene: TRBJ1-2
V gene: TRBV28
clone size: .

CDR3 DNA: TGTGCCAGCAGTGACCGGGGGCGAGCTTTCTTT
CDR3 protein: CASSDRGRAFF
D gene: .
J gene: TRBJ1-1
V gene: TRBV2
clone size: .

CDR3 DNA: TGTGCCAGCAGCTTCACTAGCGGGGGGGCCAAGGAGCAGTTCTTC
CDR3 protein: CASSFTSGGAKEQFF
D gene: TRBD2
J gene: TRBJ2-1
V gene: TRBV11-2
clone size: .

CDR3 DNA: TGTGCCAGCAGTGAGGACCTTCTGGGCAATCAGCCCCAGCATTTT
CDR3 protein: CASSEDLLGNQPQHF
D gene: .
J gene: TRBJ1-5
V gene: TRBV6-1
clone size: .

CDR3 DNA: TGTGCCAGCAGCTCACAGGGGAGCGGAACTGAAGCTTTCTTT
CDR3 protein: CASSSQGSGTEAFF
D gene: TRBD1
J gene: TRBJ1-1
V gene: TRBV7-3
clone size: .